These 24 T cell receptor beta chains originate from one sample sequenced in a study of cytomegalovirus exposure and HLA in healthy donors. PCR used 60 Vbeta primers and 13 Jbeta primers. Measured with immunoSEQ multiplex PCR; TCRdb has only the in-frame clones, and not every one. With 60,000 to 90,000 clones in the sample, the ten largest clones hold approximately 4.5%. Sequences were obtained from PBMCs. These receptors all stem from a woman aged 40-49 years in good health and CMV-seropositive.

This rearrangement joins TRBV7-2 to TRBJ2-5, with D possibly TRBD1 on 5 matching bases. The V and J ends lost 1 base and 5 bases respectively, with 5 bases between them. The germline gives CDR1 SGHTA, CDR2 FQGNSA. The CDR3 has 12 residues. CDR3 nucleotides: TGTGCCAGCAGCTTAGACAGGGAGACCCAGTACTTC. This translates into CASSLDRETQYF.

The rearrangement links TRBV5-1 to TRBJ2-3; 13 bases match TRBD2. This CDR3 is built from 16 residues. V lost 3 bases, J lost 3 bases, and 4 bases stayed unmatched. The germline V gene encodes CDR1 SGHRS and CDR2 YFSETQ. The CDR3 DNA sequence: TGCGCCAGCAGCTACGGGACTAGCGGGACAACAGATACGCAGTATTTT. Translating gives CASSYGTSGTTDTQYF. The full variable domain, rest sourced from reference TRBV5-1 and TRBJ2-3, is KAGVTQTPRYLIKTRGQQVTLSCSPISGHRSVSWYQQTPGQGLQFLFEYFSETQRNKGNFPGRFSGRQFSNSRSEMNVSTLELGDSALYLCASSYGTSGTTDTQYFGPGTRLTVL.

The chain has TRBV27 and TRBJ2-7; the D is unclear. V lost 5 bases and J lost 0, with 11 bases in between. There are 14 residues in the CDR3. CDR1 and CDR2 (germline): MNHEY, SMNVEV (reference sequence). In nucleotides, the CDR3 is TGTGCCAGCAGTCCGACTGGAAGCTCCTACGAGCAGTACTTC. Protein: CASSPTGSSYEQYF.

The chain carries TRBV5-1 and TRBJ1-2; 9 nucleotides agree with TRBD1. The CDR3 totals 14 residues. V trimming: 2 bases; J trimming: 12 bases; junction bases outside the gene matches: 11. The germline V gene has CDR1 SGHRS and CDR2 YFSETQ. CDR3: CASSFRQGQGANTF. CDR3 coding DNA: TGCGCCAGCAGCTTTCGACAGGGACAGGGAGCTAACACCTTC.

V is TRBV11-1 and J is TRBJ2-3; 12 nucleotides line up with TRBD2. The germline V gene has CDR1 SGHAT and CDR2 FQDESV (reference sequence). With V trimmed by 5 bases and J by 8 bases, 8 bases remained unmatched. This CDR3 has 15 amino acids. The CDR3 DNA follows: TGTGCCAGCAGCCCCCCTCTAGCGGGAGGGGGTACGCAGTATTTT. Protein: CASSPPLAGGGTQYF.

This sequence joins TRBV6-1 and TRBJ1-5; D remains unclear. The CDR3 is 15 residues long. The V end lost 2 bases, the J end lost 0 bases, and 8 bases lay between the germline ends. Germline lookup yields CDR1 MNHNS and CDR2 SASEGT. DNA for the CDR3: TGTGCCAGCAGTGAATTTGTCCTTAGCAATCAGCCCCAGCATTTT. Its protein is CASSEFVLSNQPQHF.

The chain carries TRBV5-1 and TRBJ1-2; 9 bases align to TRBD1. CDR1 is SGHRS and CDR2 is YFSETQ in the germline V gene. V shed 2 bases and J 7 bases; nucleotides not matched to a gene: 9. The CDR3 has 15 amino acids. As DNA, the CDR3 is TGCGCCAGCAGCTTAACACCGGGACAGGGATTTGGCTACACCTTC. Its protein is CASSLTPGQGFGYTF.

The chain couples TRBV10-2 to TRBJ2-7, with no clear D. Germline V gene sequence: CDR1 WSHSY, CDR2 SAAADI. This CDR3 comprises 13 residues. Trimming removed 2 bases from V and 5 bases from J, with 10 bases in between. CDR3 amino acids: CASSEPNSDEQYF. The CDR3 DNA reads TGCGCCAGCAGTGAGCCTAACTCGGACGAGCAGTACTTC.

The gene calls are TRBV9 and TRBJ2-1; no definite D call. The V gene lost 3 bases and the J gene lost 7 bases, with 17 bases spanning the gap. Germline V gene sequence: CDR1 SGDLS, CDR2 YYNGEE. The CDR3 extends over 15 amino acids. The CDR3: CASSALLQGGNEQFF. DNA for the CDR3: TGTGCCAGCAGCGCTCTCCTCCAAGGCGGAAATGAGCAGTTCTTC.

The chain couples TRBV5-1 to TRBJ2-7; 8 bases align to TRBD1. CDR3 size: 16 residues. From germline, CDR1 is SGHRS and CDR2 YFSETQ. V dropped 0 bases and J dropped 1; count of bases not matched to a gene: 6. The CDR3 region is CASSLEPQGASYEQYF. For the CDR3, the DNA is TGCGCCAGCAGCTTGGAACCCCAGGGGGCTTCCTACGAGCAGTACTTC.

The rearrangement links TRBV7-8 to TRBJ2-3, with 11 positions matching TRBD2. The V gene's germline CDR1 is SGHVS and CDR2 FQNEAQ. This CDR3 comprises 16 residues. Trimming took 3 bases from V and 5 from J; bases not matched to a gene: 7. CDR3: CASSFSGLAGGDTQYF. The DNA of the CDR3 is TGTGCCAGCAGCTTCTCAGGCCTAGCGGGGGGAGATACGCAGTATTTT. Filled out from reference TRBV7-8 and TRBJ2-3, the complete variable domain reads GAGVSQSPRYKVAKRGQDVALRCDPISGHVSLFWYQQALGQGPEFLTYFQNEAQLDKSGLPSDRFFAERPEGSVSTLKIQRTQQEDSAVYLCASSFSGLAGGDTQYFGPGTRLTVL.

This chain links TRBV19 with TRBJ1-1, with unresolved D. Trimming stripped 3 bases from V and 1 base from J, with 6 bases between. This CDR3 region has 13 residues. Germline V gives CDR1 LNHDA, CDR2 SQIVND (reference sequence). The CDR3 region has the DNA TGTGCCAGTAGTATTTCGGGGAACACTGAAGCTTTCTTT. Translation: CASSISGNTEAFF.

The rearrangement joins TRBV28 to TRBJ2-2; 7 bases are a match to TRBD1. The trim removed 5 bases at V and 4 bases at J, leaving 1 base unmatched. The germline CDR1 and CDR2 sequences are MDHEN and SYDVKM. The CDR3 loop spans 13 amino acids. CDR3 loop: CASSNRGTGELFF. CDR3 coding DNA: TGTGCCAGCAGTAACAGGGGCACCGGGGAGCTGTTTTTT.

The chain employs TRBV27 and TRBJ2-5, with D maybe TRBD2 (6 bases). Trimming pared 0 bases from V and 2 bases from J, leaving 16 bases between. This CDR3 is 17 amino acids long. Germline CDR1 and CDR2: MNHEY and SMNVEV (reference sequence). In DNA form, the CDR3 reads TGTGCCAGCAGTTTATCGATCTGGGTGACTAGTCAAGAGACCCAGTACTTC. Residues: CASSLSIWVTSQETQYF.

The chain recombines TRBV7-8 with TRBJ2-7; a weak D match, TRBD1 (5 bases). The V gene's germline CDR1 is SGHVS and CDR2 FQNEAQ. The CDR3 covers 15 residues. Trimming took off 5 bases at V and 4 bases at J, with 18 bases between the two ends. The CDR3 sequence: CASSPTRQSYYEQYF. Here the CDR3 DNA reads TGTGCCAGCAGCCCGACCCGACAGTCGTATTACGAGCAGTACTTC.

The rearrangement uses TRBV5-4 and TRBJ2-3; D gene ambiguous. CDR3 length: 13 residues. V was shortened by 2 bases and J by 2 bases, with 6 bases between the two germline ends. The germline V gene encodes CDR1 SGHNT and CDR2 YYREEE (reference sequence). The CDR3 reads CASSFGNTDTQYF. The CDR3 nucleotides are TGTGCCAGCAGCTTTGGCAACACAGATACGCAGTATTTT.

The chain joins TRBV15 to TRBJ2-2, with 8 nucleotides matching TRBD1. The CDR3 covers 17 residues. Germline assignment: CDR1 LNHNV and CDR2 YYDKDF (reference sequence). The V and J ends lost 5 bases and 3 bases, in that order; junction bases with no gene match: 11. Written as DNA, the CDR3 is TGTGCCACCAGCCAGCCCGGGGACAGGTCGTACACCGGGGAGCTGTTTTTT. Translation: CATSQPGDRSYTGELFF.

This sequence joins TRBV19 and TRBJ2-3, with D perhaps matching TRBD2 (6 bases). Trimming cost V 6 bases and J 6 bases, with 16 bases left between them. This CDR3 is built from 14 residues. Germline-derived CDR1 and CDR2 are LNHDA and SQIVND (reference sequence). CDR3 nucleotides: TGTGCCAGTAGCCCCCTTATGGGGGGTGATACGCAGTATTTT. Its protein product is CASSPLMGGDTQYF. The complete variable domain, with remaining parts taken from reference TRBV19 and TRBJ2-3, reads DGGITQSPKYLFRKEGQNVTLSCEQNLNHDAMYWYRQDPGQGLRLIYYSQIVNDFQKGDIAEGYSVSREKKESFPLTVTSAQKNPTAFYLCASSPLMGGDTQYFGPGTRLTVL.

This sequence joins TRBV27 and TRBJ2-1, with 7 bases identical to TRBD2. Losses at the gene ends were 5 bases for V and 14 bases for J; bases not matched to a gene: 6. The CDR3 covers 11 residues. Germline V gene data show CDR1 as MNHEY and CDR2 as SMNVEV (reference sequence). CDR3 in amino acids: CASSRGGPKFF. As DNA, the CDR3 is TGTGCCAGCAGTAGGGGAGGGCCTAAGTTCTTC.

V is TRBV6-5 and J is TRBJ2-1; 8 bases map to TRBD2. The CDR3 has 14 amino acids. Germline V gives CDR1 MNHEY, CDR2 SVGAGI. Trimming took 6 bases from V and 6 from J; bases not matched to a gene: 7. The CDR3 is CASRRTSTLNEQFF. CDR3 DNA: TGTGCCAGCAGAAGGACTAGCACCCTCAATGAGCAGTTCTTC.

The V gene is TRBV1, the J gene TRBJ2-7; TRBD2 is the table's D call and was not checked against the DNA. TRBV1 is reported as a pseudogene. This CDR3 has 15 residues. In DNA form, the CDR3 reads TGCACCAGCAGCCTCTCGCGGGTCAGGCACTACGAGCAGTACTTC. Translation gives CTSSLSRVRHYEQYF.

V gene TRBV19 combines with J gene TRBJ2-7, with 9 bases aligning to TRBD2. Trimming at V came to 3 bases and at J to 0 bases, leaving 6 bases not matched to a gene. Germline assignment: CDR1 LNHDA and CDR2 SQIVND (reference sequence). The CDR3 runs 16 residues. DNA for the CDR3: TGTGCCAGTAGTATCTCGGCGGGGGGGAGCTCCTACGAGCAGTACTTC. Residues: CASSISAGGSSYEQYF.

The chain is built from TRBV5-4 and TRBJ1-2; D is possibly TRBD1 (6 bases). Trimming took off 4 bases at V and 3 bases at J, with 13 bases between the two ends. CDR1 and CDR2 from the germline V gene are SGHNT and YYREEE (reference sequence). This CDR3 has 14 residues. The CDR3 DNA follows: TGTGCCAGCAGCCCCCGCGGGGGCGACTATGGCTACACCTTC. This codes for CASSPRGGDYGYTF.

This chain links TRBV7-2 with TRBJ1-2, with 9 bases that match TRBD1. The CDR3 has 16 residues. Per germline, CDR1 SGHTA and CDR2 FQGNSA. V was pared by 2 bases and J by 8 bases, with 12 bases of the junction left unmatched. The CDR3 is CASSLTGQGTLRGYTF. In DNA form, the CDR3 reads TGTGCCAGCAGCTTAACGGGACAGGGTACATTGAGAGGCTACACCTTC.